This entry lists 25 T cell receptor beta chains sequenced from one sample in a study of shared clonotypes between healthy human individuals. Produced via immunoSEQ multiplex PCR; TCRdb's table is partial and in-frame only. The sample records a few million clones, approximately 90% being singletons. The sample taken for sequencing was naive CD4+ T cells sorted from blood. The sample's subset: CD45RA+ positively selected. The receptors derive from a man aged 18 to 35 in good health.

V gene TRBV5-6 combines with J gene TRBJ1-4; the match to TRBD1 covers 8 bases. This CDR3 spans 16 amino acids. V was pared by 0 bases and J by 5 bases, with 6 bases of the junction left unmatched. Germline CDR1 and CDR2: SGHDT and YYEEEE. The CDR3 here is CASSLGPGQGNEKLFF. In DNA, the CDR3 is TGTGCCAGCAGCTTGGGTCCCGGACAGGGAAATGAAAAACTGTTTTTT.

The gene calls are TRBV2 and TRBJ2-5, with 8 bases lining up with TRBD1. The DNA end favors TRBJ2-7, so the J call may be wrong. This CDR3 spans 16 amino acids. CDR1 is SNHLY and CDR2 is FYNNEI in the germline V gene. This CDR3 reads CASNTDRGPDGYEQYF. The CDR3 coding sequence is TGTGCCAGCAACACTGACAGGGGACCTGACGGCTACGAGCAGTACTTC.

CDR3 coding DNA: TGTGCCAGCAGTTTTCCGCAGGGAACTGGAAACACCATATATTTT. Protein product: CASSFPQGTGNTIYF. This chain joins TRBV6-5 and TRBJ1-3; D might be TRBD1 (5 bases). V lost 4 bases to trimming and J lost 2 bases, with 12 bases between them. The CDR3 totals 15 residues. The germline V gene encodes CDR1 MNHEY and CDR2 SVGAGI.

Points on this clone: Because the CDR3's place on the DNA is in doubt, the DNA is left out and the CDR3 is given as listed by TCRdb. The chain carries TRBV5-1 and TRBJ2-5. The CDR3 length is 16 residues, termini included. Germline loops: CDR1 SGHRS, CDR2 YFSETQ. The CDR3 sequence: CASSLVGGGFLETQYF.

J is TRBJ2-6 and V is TRBV11-2; 8 bases fit TRBD1. V shed 2 bases and J 1 base; nucleotides not matched to a gene: 10. Per germline, CDR1 SGHAT and CDR2 FQNNGV. The CDR3 has 19 amino acids. The CDR3 DNA reads TGTGCCAGCAGCTTAATACTAGTGACAGGGGCTTCTGGGGCCAACGTCCTGACTTTC. Residues: CASSLILVTGASGANVLTF.

This clone was found a few times. The chain combines TRBV2 with TRBJ1-2; possibly TRBD1 for D (6 bases). V lost 6 bases and J 4 bases, leaving 12 bases between the germline ends. CDR3 size: 13 residues. Germline lookup yields CDR1 SNHLY and CDR2 FYNNEI. Here the CDR3 DNA reads TGTGCCAGCAGGGGACGGGGGCGCTATGGCTACACCTTC. As protein: CASRGRGRYGYTF. Combining the CDR3 with reference TRBV2 and TRBJ1-2 gives the whole variable domain EPEVTQTPSHQVTQMGQEVILRCVPISNHLYFYWYRQILGQKVEFLVSFYNNEISEKSEIFDDQFSVERPDGSNFTLKIRSTKLEDSAMYFCASRGRGRYGYTFGSGTRLTVV.

The CDR3 sequence is CASSTTSSGELFF. The DNA of the CDR3 is TGCGCCAGCAGCACTACTAGCAGCGGGGAGCTGTTTTTT. The J gene is TRBJ2-2, the V gene TRBV5-1; a weak D match, TRBD2 (6 bases). The CDR3 extends over 13 amino acids. Trimming took 4 bases from V and 7 from J, leaving 11 bases between them. From germline, CDR1 is SGHRS and CDR2 YFSETQ. Drawing the rest from reference TRBV5-1 and TRBJ2-2, the complete variable domain is KAGVTQTPRYLIKTRGQQVTLSCSPISGHRSVSWYQQTPGQGLQFLFEYFSETQRNKGNFPGRFSGRQFSNSRSEMNVSTLELGDSALYLCASSTTSSGELFFGEGSRLTVL.

Only one count was recorded for this clone. This rearrangement joins TRBV7-6 to TRBJ2-2; tentatively, D is TRBD1 (7 bases). This CDR3 is 14 amino acids long. Germline assignment: CDR1 SGHVS and CDR2 FNYEAQ. V was trimmed by 5 bases and J by 11 bases, leaving 18 bases between them. Here the CDR3 reads CASSPRPGGGELFF. The DNA of the CDR3 is TGTGCCAGCAGCCCCCGACCTGGAGGGGGCGAGCTGTTTTTT.

The CDR3 spells CASRGQGSPNQPQHF. The CDR3 nucleotides are TGTGCCAGCAGGGGACAGGGGTCGCCTAATCAGCCCCAGCATTTT. The chain couples TRBV2 to TRBJ1-5; 10 bases are shared with TRBD1. Germline assignment: CDR1 SNHLY and CDR2 FYNNEI. The V gene end was trimmed by 6 bases and the J gene end by 4 bases; junction bases not matched to a gene: 6. The CDR3 consists of 15 residues. The complete variable domain, with remaining parts taken from reference TRBV2 and TRBJ1-5, reads EPEVTQTPSHQVTQMGQEVILRCVPISNHLYFYWYRQILGQKVEFLVSFYNNEISEKSEIFDDQFSVERPDGSNFTLKIRSTKLEDSAMYFCASRGQGSPNQPQHFGDGTRLSIL.

The V call is TRBV6-5, the J call TRBJ2-2, with unresolved D. The CDR3 is made up of 15 amino acids. Trimming shortened V by 3 bases and J by 2 bases, and 10 bases separated the two germline ends. Germline V lookup: CDR1 MNHEY, CDR2 SVGAGI. CDR3 sequence: CASSYAGKNTGELFF. The CDR3, as DNA: TGTGCCAGCAGTTATGCAGGCAAAAACACCGGGGAGCTGTTTTTT.

This rearrangement joins TRBV29-1 to TRBJ2-1; D is ambiguous. The CDR3 loop spans 12 amino acids. The germline CDR1 and CDR2 sequences are SQVTM and ANQGSEA. V dropped 4 bases and J dropped 8 bases, with 12 bases sitting between them. CDR3 sequence (DNA): TGCAGCGTTGTCCTCTTGTGGTATGAGCAGTTCTTC. As protein: CSVVLLWYEQFF.

The rearrangement joins TRBV4-1 to TRBJ1-3, with 10 bases lining up with TRBD1. CDR1 is MGHRA, CDR2 YSYEKL, per germline. V dropped 1 base and J dropped 0; count of bases not matched to a gene: 9. CDR3 size: 19 residues. Here the CDR3 reads CASSQAGTGAPISGNTIYF. The CDR3 DNA reads TGCGCCAGCAGCCAAGCCGGGACAGGGGCTCCGATCTCTGGAAACACCATATATTTT.

The rearrangement uses TRBV9 and TRBJ2-5; TRBD2 aligns across 10 bases. Unmatched junction bases numbered 14, after V lost 4 bases and J lost 5 bases. This CDR3 comprises 17 residues. CDR1 and CDR2 from the germline V gene are SGDLS and YYNGEE. This CDR3 is CASSPGTSVYPGETQYF. Written as DNA, the CDR3 is TGTGCCAGCAGCCCCGGGACTAGCGTCTACCCCGGGGAGACCCAGTACTTC.

The chain recombines TRBV6-5 with TRBJ2-5; 10 bases line up with TRBD1. The V and J ends lost 6 bases and 3 bases, in that order; junction bases with no gene match: 7. CDR3 length equals 15 residues. CDR1 is MNHEY, CDR2 SVGAGI, per germline. CDR3 protein: CASRPLTGGEETQYF. DNA for the CDR3: TGTGCCAGCAGGCCCTTGACAGGGGGCGAAGAGACCCAGTACTTC.

V usage is TRBV28 and J usage is TRBJ2-7, with D possibly being TRBD1 (6 bases). The CDR3 runs to 12 residues. V lost 8 bases to trimming and J lost 5 bases, with 13 bases between them. Germline V gives CDR1 MDHEN, CDR2 SYDVKM. The CDR3: CASLEQGNEQYF. CDR3 bases: TGTGCCAGCCTAGAGCAGGGGAACGAGCAGTACTTC. Supplemented by reference TRBV28 and TRBJ2-7, the full variable domain reads DVKVTQSSRYLVKRTGEKVFLECVQDMDHENMFWYRQDPGLGLRLIYFSYDVKMKEKGDIPEGYSVSREKKERFSLILESASTNQTSMYLCASLEQGNEQYFGPGTRLTVT.

The chain is built from TRBV5-1 and TRBJ2-2; possibly TRBD1 or TRBD2 for D (5 bases each). The CDR3 runs 14 residues. The V end lost 7 bases, the J end lost 5 bases, and 15 bases lay between the germline ends. Germline loops: CDR1 SGHRS, CDR2 YFSETQ. The CDR3 DNA is TGCGCCAGCTCCCTGGGGGTTTCGACCGGGGAGCTGTTTTTT. It yields the protein CASSLGVSTGELFF.

The rearrangement joins TRBV4-2 to TRBJ1-4; D is unclear. The germline V gene has CDR1 LGHNA and CDR2 YNFKEQ. The CDR3 length is 14 residues. Trimming took off 0 bases at V and 8 bases at J, with 10 bases between the two ends. CDR3 sequence reads: CASSQDRIKEKLFF. CDR3 in DNA: TGTGCCAGCAGCCAAGATAGAATAAAGGAAAAACTGTTTTTT.

For this clone: Other DNA sequences of this sample code for an identical CDR3. The chain has TRBV30 and TRBJ2-1, with TRBD2 matching over 10 bases. In germline, CDR1 is GTSNPN, CDR2 SVGIG (reference sequence). V shed 2 bases and J 9 bases; nucleotides not matched to a gene: 4. The CDR3 is 13 residues long. CDR3 region: CAWSPRTSGEQFF. In DNA, the CDR3 is TGTGCCTGGAGTCCCCGGACTAGCGGTGAGCAGTTCTTC.

The chain combines TRBV19 with TRBJ1-2; TRBD1 matches at 8 bases. Germline values: CDR1 LNHDA, CDR2 SQIVND (reference sequence). The V segment lost 4 bases and the J segment 4 bases; nucleotides outside the gene matches: 14. The CDR3 loop spans 17 amino acids. CDR3 sequence reads: CASSRWTGQGTFYGYTF. In DNA form, the CDR3 reads TGTGCCAGTAGTAGGTGGACAGGGCAGGGGACTTTCTATGGCTACACCTTC.

V is TRBV10-3 and J is TRBJ2-7; 9 bases are a match to TRBD2. This CDR3 has 14 amino acids. Per the germline V gene, CDR1 is ENHRY and CDR2 is SYGVKD. Trimming removed 9 bases from V and 0 bases from J; junction bases left unmatched: 6. Here the CDR3 reads CAMARGGSSYEQYF. The CDR3 nucleotides read TGTGCCATGGCGCGGGGGGGCTCCTCCTACGAGCAGTACTTC.

The chain employs TRBV11-2 and TRBJ1-4, with a possible D match to TRBD1 (6 bases). Germline V CDR1 and CDR2: SGHAT, FQNNGV. The CDR3 has 17 amino acids. V was cut by 0 bases and J by 3 bases, with 14 bases left in between. DNA for the CDR3: TGTGCCAGCAGCTTAGACGGGGGGCGAGCTTCTAATGAAAAACTGTTTTTT. It is translated as CASSLDGGRASNEKLFF.

The sample holds a few counts of this clone. This sample also contains other DNA sequences that code for the same CDR3. The chain couples TRBV20-1 to TRBJ2-5; no definite D call. The CDR3 sequence is 11 residues long. The V end lost 3 bases, the J end lost 2 bases, and 4 bases lay between the germline ends. From germline, CDR1 is DFQATT and CDR2 SNEGSKA (reference sequence). The CDR3 nucleotides are TGCAGTGCTAGCGGACAAGAGACCCAGTACTTC. This gives the protein CSASGQETQYF.

The chain couples TRBV4-1 to TRBJ1-4; the match to TRBD1 covers 7 bases. CDR1 is MGHRA, CDR2 YSYEKL, per germline. The CDR3 is 16 amino acids. Trimming cost V 0 bases and J 4 bases; bases outside gene matches: 5. The CDR3 sequence is CASSQDPGQHNEKLFF. The CDR3 nucleotides are TGCGCCAGCAGCCAAGATCCGGGACAGCATAATGAAAAACTGTTTTTT.

The J gene is TRBJ1-1, the V gene TRBV7-2; D gene unclear. Germline V gene lookup returns CDR1 SGHTA and CDR2 FQGNSA. Trimming stripped 5 bases from V and 0 bases from J, with 7 bases between. The CDR3 is 13 residues long. This CDR3 reads CASSRIMNTEAFF. CDR3 bases: TGTGCCAGCAGCCGCATCATGAACACTGAAGCTTTCTTT.

As DNA, the CDR3 is TGCGCCAGCAGCTCCGACAGGACAAGGAGTGGGGAGACCCAGTACTTC. This gives the protein CASSSDRTRSGETQYF. The chain has TRBV5-1 and TRBJ2-5, with D possibly being TRBD1 (6 bases). The CDR3 contains 16 residues. The V gene's germline CDR1 is SGHRS and CDR2 YFSETQ. Between the trimmed V and J ends, which lost 3 bases and 5 bases, there was a span of 20 bases.